Listed below are T cell receptor beta chains from one sample, sequenced in a study of T cells after yellow fever vaccination. TCRdb re-analysed the 5' RACE reads in MiXCR, keeping a single row per CDR3 protein. The table shows hundreds of thousands of distinct CDR3 sequences, with 10% to 15% occurring only once. This material consisted of PBMCs, taken on the day of the yellow fever booster vaccination. Receptor source: a man aged 25-45 years who received the YFV17D yellow fever vaccine. The CDR3 runs from the conserved cysteine through the conserved F or W. Fields, in order: J gene, V gene, clone size, CDR3 protein. Clone size is stated in some rows and not others, as once, few, many or a class when expanded.

J: TRBJ2-1
V: TRBV7-7
size: .
CDR3: CASSETSGRNNEQFF

J: TRBJ1-6
V: TRBV5-5
size: .
CDR3: CASSRQPGQDNSPLHF

J: TRBJ2-5
V: TRBV21-1
size: .
CDR3: CASSTPGQGAVETQYF

J: TRBJ2-1
V: TRBV5-6
size: many
CDR3: CASSPSPGTGSHNEQFF

J: TRBJ1-5
V: TRBV5-1
size: few
CDR3: CASSRDGGRNQPQHF

J: TRBJ2-1
V: TRBV6-1
size: .
CDR3: CASTYRTVIYNEQFF

J: TRBJ1-1
V: TRBV7-2
size: .
CDR3: CASSLATGSWGGTEAFF

J: TRBJ2-2
V: TRBV5-6
size: .
CDR3: CASSHPGTANTGELFF

J: TRBJ2-4
V: TRBV5-6
size: few
CDR3: CASSLQGSLAKNIQYF

J: TRBJ2-4
V: TRBV10-2
size: many
CDR3: CASQGVGSRQNIQYF

J: TRBJ2-3
V: TRBV12-3/TRBV12-4
size: many
CDR3: CASSLSDRPTQYF

J: TRBJ1-5
V: TRBV20-1
size: .
CDR3: CSAPVRASNQPQHF

J: TRBJ2-7
V: TRBV7-2
size: many
CDR3: CASSVGTYEQYF

J: TRBJ2-4
V: TRBV12-3/TRBV12-4
size: many
CDR3: CASSFSGAKNIQYF

J: TRBJ1-2
V: TRBV13
size: .
CDR3: CASSLGVRCAF

J: TRBJ2-7
V: TRBV7-9
size: few
CDR3: CASSLGDRGYEQYF

J: TRBJ1-1
V: TRBV1
size: few
CDR3: CTSSQGGWGTEAFF

J: TRBJ1-5
V: TRBV10-3
size: .
CDR3: CAISERSENQPQHF

J: TRBJ1-5
V: TRBV19
size: many
CDR3: CASSIRGTENQPQHF